Listed here is a single TCR beta chain. The antigen remains undetermined. Treatment reported: oral pan-JAK inhibitor, 5-10 mg twice daily. The sample belongs to a study of CD8+ T cells in alopecia areata. RNA was isolated and reverse transcribed to cDNA, the sequencing template. Profiled with immunoSEQ multiplex PCR; TCRdb holds only in-frame clones, not every one. The sample comprises about 190,000 clones, around 60% of which are singletons, and around 0.69% rests with the top ten. Points from the study as a whole: Persistence of many expanded lesional clones was seen in scalp and blood during tofacitinib. Scalp clonality and expanded CD8+ clones among the top 100 showed significant decreases with tofacitinib.

The TCR comes from a human donor with alopecia areata. The sequences come from CD4+ T cells sorted from blood, collected at week 4, from a patient treated with tofacitinib.

The CDR3 reads CSVDSELTEAFF. In nucleotides, the CDR3 is TGCAGCGTAGACAGTGAGCTCACTGAAGCTTTCTTT. The chain recombines TRBV29-1 with TRBJ1-1, with a weak D call TRBD1 (5 bases). CDR3 length: 12 amino acids. Germline-derived CDR1 and CDR2 are SQVTM and ANQGSEA. The V gene lost 6 bases and the J gene lost 4 bases, with 12 bases spanning the gap.